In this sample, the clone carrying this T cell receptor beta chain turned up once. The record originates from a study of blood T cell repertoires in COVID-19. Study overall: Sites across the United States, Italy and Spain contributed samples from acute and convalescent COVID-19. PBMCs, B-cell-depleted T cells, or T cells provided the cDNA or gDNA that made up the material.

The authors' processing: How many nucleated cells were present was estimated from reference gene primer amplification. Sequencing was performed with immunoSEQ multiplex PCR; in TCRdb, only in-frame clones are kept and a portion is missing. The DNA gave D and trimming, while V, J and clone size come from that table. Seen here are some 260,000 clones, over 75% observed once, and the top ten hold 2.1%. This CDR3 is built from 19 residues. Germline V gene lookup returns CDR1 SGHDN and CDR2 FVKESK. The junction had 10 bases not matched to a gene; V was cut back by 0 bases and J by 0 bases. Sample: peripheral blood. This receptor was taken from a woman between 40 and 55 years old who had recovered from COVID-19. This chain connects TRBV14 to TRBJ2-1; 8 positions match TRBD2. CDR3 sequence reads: CASSQDGVAGPSSYNEQFF. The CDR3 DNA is TGTGCCAGCAGCCAAGATGGAGTAGCGGGGCCGAGCTCCTACAATGAGCAGTTCTTC. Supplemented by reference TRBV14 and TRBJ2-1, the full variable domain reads EAGVTQFPSHSVIEKGQTVTLRCDPISGHDNLYWYRRVMGKEIKFLLHFVKESKQDESGMPNNRFLAERTGGTYSTLKVQPAELEDSGVYFCASSQDGVAGPSSYNEQFFGPGTRLTVL.